This record looks at one TCR beta chain sequence and its context. The CDR3 is 12 residues long. V lost 2 bases, J lost 5 bases, and 4 bases lay in between. Germline-derived CDR1 and CDR2 are MGHDK and SYGVNS. This sample was taken from a study of technical replicates of blood from a handful of donors. Sequencing was performed with immunoSEQ multiplex PCR; in TCRdb, only in-frame clones are kept and a portion is missing. The table includes tens of thousands of clones, about 90% detected once. This TCR was recovered from a human donor in good health. The sample was T cells isolated from PBMCs. This chain joins TRBV25-1 and TRBJ1-5; D is undetermined. The DNA of the CDR3 is TGTGCCAGCAGTGAAGGAGATCAGCCCCAGCATTTT. This encodes CASSEGDQPQHF. Supplemented by reference TRBV25-1 and TRBJ1-5, the full variable domain reads EADIYQTPRYLVIGTGKKITLECSQTMGHDKMYWYQQDPGMELHLIHYSYGVNSTEKGDLSSESTVSRIRTEHFPLTLESARPSHTSQYLCASSEGDQPQHFGDGTRLSIL.